This T cell receptor (beta chain) was captured by sequencing in a study of blood T cell repertoires in COVID-19 (dated by TCRdb to the early 2020s). About the investigation overall: Collaborator samples came from the United States, Italy and Spain and covered acute and convalescent phases of COVID-19. The sample metadata nearly always contained a de-identified subject ID, COVID-19 status, age in years and sex. Where HLA class I and class II types were available, the types were taken from metadata supplied by the sample provider, not from assay-based typing. The dataset comprised deeply sampled blood TCRbeta repertoires from subjects exposed to, actively infected with, or recovered from COVID-19. The repertoires were made available in a free public database intended to serve as a resource for research on the immune response to SARS-CoV-2. The material from the prospective study consisted of cDNA or gDNA derived from T cells, B-cell-depleted T cells, or PBMCs. Samples were obtained from the ongoing ImmuneRACE study (first 160 participants) and from 950 to 1,500 subjects provided by 6 global collaborators.

TCRbeta CDR3 regions were amplified from genomic DNA by means of the immunoSEQ Assay, a bias-controlled multiplex PCR. Per the authors' processing: The number of nucleated cells in each sample was estimated from the amplification of reference gene primers within the assay. Sequence reads were collapsed and filtered to measure the absolute abundance of every unique TCRbeta CDR3 rearrangement. For each sample, productive Simpson clonality was calculated as the square root of Simpson's diversity index across productive rearrangements. TCRdb provides this immuneACCESS table in a form limited to in-frame rearrangements. Some clones are lacking; in checked studies, under half of them reflect an unresolved V gene, and why the rest are absent is not known. From that table come the V and J calls and clone size; the DNA was used to work out D and trimming. Across this sample there are approximately 50,000 clones, with 75% to 90% seen only once. The top ten clones comprise about 30% of the sample.

Concerning this clone: Which antigen it targets is not known. Base qualities were left out, and no much larger clone turns up one base away.

Results and caveats for the whole study, not just this receptor: How much clinical and demographic metadata was included differed by source and by participant, and the metadata was provided uncurated.

In Seattle, one collaborating source enrolled patients while the infection was active and tracked those patients longitudinally over the course of disease. Each collaborating institution followed its own protocols to collect whole blood in K2EDTA tubes. For TCRbeta analysis, collaborators shipped samples as frozen whole blood, isolated PBMCs, or DNA extracted from either of those sample types. Sequenced sample: peripheral blood. The clonotype was recovered from a man aged 55 to 69 with COVID-19, enrolled during active disease.

The CDR3 loop reads CASSLVGDYGYTF. The sequence in DNA is TGCGCCAGCAGCTTGGTCGGGGACTATGGCTACACCTTC. The V and J segments used are TRBV5-1 and TRBJ1-2; the D segment cannot be called with confidence. CDR1 and CDR2 were assigned from the germline V gene as SGHRS and YFSETQ. V is cut by 0 bases and J by 3 bases, and the space between the germline ends is 6 bases. CDR3 length: 13 amino acids, cysteine to phenylalanine. Only the CDR3 portion is preserved as DNA: 39 bases, with reading frame beginning at the first base.